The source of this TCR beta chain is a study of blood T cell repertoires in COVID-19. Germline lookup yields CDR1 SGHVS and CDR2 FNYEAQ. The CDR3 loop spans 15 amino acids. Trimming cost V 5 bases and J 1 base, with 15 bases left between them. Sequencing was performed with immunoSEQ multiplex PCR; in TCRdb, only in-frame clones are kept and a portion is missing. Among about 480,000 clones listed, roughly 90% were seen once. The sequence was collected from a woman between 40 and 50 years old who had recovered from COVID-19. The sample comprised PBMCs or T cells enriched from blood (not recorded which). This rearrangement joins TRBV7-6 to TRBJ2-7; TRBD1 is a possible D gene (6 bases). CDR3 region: CASSPSRGRSYEQYF. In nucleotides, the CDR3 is TGTGCCAGCAGCCCGTCAAGGGGGAGATCCTACGAGCAGTACTTC.